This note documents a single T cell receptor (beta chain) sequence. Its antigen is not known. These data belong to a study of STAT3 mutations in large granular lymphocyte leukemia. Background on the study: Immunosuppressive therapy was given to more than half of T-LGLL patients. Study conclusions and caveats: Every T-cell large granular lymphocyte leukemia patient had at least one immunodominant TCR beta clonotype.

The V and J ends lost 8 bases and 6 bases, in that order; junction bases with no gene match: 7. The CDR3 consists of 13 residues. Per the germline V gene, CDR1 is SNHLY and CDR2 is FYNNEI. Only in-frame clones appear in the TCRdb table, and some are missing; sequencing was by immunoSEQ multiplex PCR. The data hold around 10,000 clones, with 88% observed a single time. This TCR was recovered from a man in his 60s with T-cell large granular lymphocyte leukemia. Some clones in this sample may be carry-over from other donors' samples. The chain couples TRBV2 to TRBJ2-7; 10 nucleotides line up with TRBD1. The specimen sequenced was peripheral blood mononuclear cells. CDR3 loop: CASLGQGGAEQYF. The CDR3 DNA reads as TGTGCCAGCCTTGGACAGGGGGGGGCCGAGCAGTACTTC.